Ten or more counts support the clone carrying this T cell receptor beta chain. Its matching antigen is unknown. The length of the CDR3 is 12 residues. Germline V lookup: CDR1 SNHLY, CDR2 FYNNEI. V was trimmed by 8 bases and J by 2 bases, leaving 10 bases between them. Patients were aged 18 to 65, had disease duration under 2 months, and had newly diagnosed hyperthyroidism. Lactation, pregnancy, other autoimmune disease or uncontrolled infection led to exclusion of patients. Amplification targeted TCR beta CDR3 regions from RNA transcripts. HTBI primers were used for first-round RT-PCR of the TCR CDR3. TCRdb itself ran the multiplex PCR reads through MiXCR, one entry per CDR3 protein. The sample carries some 510,000 distinct CDR3 sequences, roughly 46% recorded once. The data were obtained in a study of T cells in Graves' hyperthyroidism and ophthalmopathy. Study-level results: Most clonotypes that expanded in the thyroid above 0.001 also showed up in blood.

This TCR was recovered from a woman between 18 and 29 years old with Graves' hyperthyroidism. The material sequenced was peripheral blood or thyroid tissue (not recorded which). J is TRBJ2-7 and V is TRBV2, with a weak D call TRBD2 (6 bases). The CDR3 here is CASSGLTYEQYF. Here the CDR3 DNA reads TGTGCCAGCTCTGGACTAACCTACGAGCAGTACTTC. Full variable domain (outside the CDR3, taken from reference TRBV2 and TRBJ2-7): EPEVTQTPSHQVTQMGQEVILRCVPISNHLYFYWYRQILGQKVEFLVSFYNNEISEKSEIFDDQFSVERPDGSNFTLKIRSTKLEDSAMYFCASSGLTYEQYFGPGTRLTVT.